Many counts were recorded for the clone carrying this T cell receptor (beta chain). This entry is derived from a study of T-cell reconstitution after alpha-beta-depleted transplantation in children. This CDR3 has 15 amino acids. Germline V gene sequence: CDR1 SEHNR, CDR2 FQNEAQ (reference sequence). Deletions cut 2 bases from V and 0 bases from J, with 8 bases between. Unique molecular identifiers featured in how the TCRbeta library was prepared. TCRdb itself ran the PCR reads through MiXCR, one entry per CDR3 protein. The sample gives about 110,000 distinct CDR3 sequences, 10% to 13% of which show up once; more than 7% is in the top ten.

This sequence joins TRBV7-9 and TRBJ1-3; D is ambiguous. The specimen comprised PBMCs from the stem cell graft donor, sampled from the stem cell graft. This TCR derives from a human donor who donated a stem cell graft to a child with acute lymphoblastic leukemia. The CDR3 DNA sequence: TGTGCCAGCAGCTTAACCAGAAACTCTGGAAACACCATATATTTT. This codes for CASSLTRNSGNTIYF.